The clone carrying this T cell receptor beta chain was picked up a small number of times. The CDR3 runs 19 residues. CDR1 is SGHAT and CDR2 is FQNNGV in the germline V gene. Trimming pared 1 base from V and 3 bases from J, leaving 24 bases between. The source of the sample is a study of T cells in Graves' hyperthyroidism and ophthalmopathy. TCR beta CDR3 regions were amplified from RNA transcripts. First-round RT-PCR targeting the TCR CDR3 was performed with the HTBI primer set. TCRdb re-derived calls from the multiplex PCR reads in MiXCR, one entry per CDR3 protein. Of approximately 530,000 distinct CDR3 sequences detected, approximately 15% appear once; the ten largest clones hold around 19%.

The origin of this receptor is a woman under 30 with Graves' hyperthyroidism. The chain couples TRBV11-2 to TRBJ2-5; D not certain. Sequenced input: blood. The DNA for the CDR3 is TGTGCCAGCAGCTTAGTGAACCGCGTTCTCCGGTCTCGCAAAGAGACCCAGTACTTC. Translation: CASSLVNRVLRSRKETQYF. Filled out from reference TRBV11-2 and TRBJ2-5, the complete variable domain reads EAGVAQSPRYKIIEKRQSVAFWCNPISGHATLYWYQQILGQGPKLLIQFQNNGVVDDSQLPKDRFSAERLKGVDSTLKIQPAKLEDSAVYLCASSLVNRVLRSRKETQYFGPGTRLLVL.